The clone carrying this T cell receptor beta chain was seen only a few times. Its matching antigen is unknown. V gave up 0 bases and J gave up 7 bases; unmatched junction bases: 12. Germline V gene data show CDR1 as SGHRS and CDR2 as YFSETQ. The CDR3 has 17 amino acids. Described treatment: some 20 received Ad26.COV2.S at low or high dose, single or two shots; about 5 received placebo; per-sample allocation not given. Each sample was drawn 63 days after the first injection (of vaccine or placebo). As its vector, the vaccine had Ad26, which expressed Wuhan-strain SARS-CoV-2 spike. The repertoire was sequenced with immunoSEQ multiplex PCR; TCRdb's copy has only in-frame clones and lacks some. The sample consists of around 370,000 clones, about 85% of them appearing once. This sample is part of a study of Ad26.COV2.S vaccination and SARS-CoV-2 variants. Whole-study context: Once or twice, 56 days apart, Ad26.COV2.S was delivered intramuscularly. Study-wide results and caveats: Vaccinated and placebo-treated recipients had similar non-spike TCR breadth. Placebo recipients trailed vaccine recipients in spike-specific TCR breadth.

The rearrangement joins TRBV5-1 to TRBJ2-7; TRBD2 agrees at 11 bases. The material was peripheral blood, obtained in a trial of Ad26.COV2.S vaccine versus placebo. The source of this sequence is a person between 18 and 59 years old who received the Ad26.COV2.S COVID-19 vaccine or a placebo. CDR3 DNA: TGCGCCAGCAGCTTGGCCGCAACTAGCGGGAGTTCTGGTGAGCAGTACTTC. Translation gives CASSLAATSGSSGEQYF.